This T cell receptor beta chain comes out of a study of blood T cell repertoires in COVID-19. Study-level background: Specimens from acute and convalescent COVID-19 originated in the United States, Italy and Spain. PBMCs, B-cell-depleted T cells, or T cells were the source of the cDNA or gDNA that made up the material.

The V and J ends lost 0 bases and 13 bases respectively, with 12 bases between them. Germline V gene sequence: CDR1 SGHDT, CDR2 YYEEEE. The CDR3 has 12 residues. In the original processing: From reference gene primer amplification, estimates of nucleated cell counts were derived. Clones were read by immunoSEQ multiplex PCR, and TCRdb kept only the in-frame ones, dropping some. D and trimming come from the DNA, and the V and J calls and clone size come from that table. The profile shows more than 95,000 clones, about 87% of them singletons. The V and J genes are TRBV5-6 and TRBJ2-3, with D perhaps matching TRBD2 (5 bases). Material: peripheral blood. The TCR comes from a man in his fifties with acute or convalescent COVID-19. The CDR3 sequence is CASSLERSQEYF. The CDR3 DNA follows: TGTGCCAGCAGCTTGGAGCGGTCCCAGGAGTATTTT. The complete variable domain, with remaining parts taken from reference TRBV5-6 and TRBJ2-3, reads DAGVTQSPTHLIKTRGQQVTLRCSPKSGHDTVSWYQQALGQGPQFIFQYYEEEERQRGNFPDRFSGHQFPNYSSELNVNALLLGDSALYLCASSLERSQEYFGPGTRLTVL.